The clone carrying this T cell receptor beta chain has a handful of counts. This entry is derived from a study of T-cell memory formation after mild COVID-19. TCRdb redid the calling of the 5' RACE reads with MiXCR, one entry per CDR3 protein. This table holds about 210,000 distinct CDR3 sequences, 10% found once. Germline CDR1 and CDR2: SEHNR and FQNEAQ (reference sequence). V lost 3 bases, J lost 5 bases, and 1 base stayed unmatched. The CDR3 length is 14 residues. The source is a man aged 18 to 29 who had mild COVID-19 (a few samples of this study predate the infection). Cell type and time point are not known. Material for sequencing was PBMCs or a T cell subset sorted from them (not recorded which). The V gene is TRBV7-9, the J gene TRBJ2-3; 11 nucleotides line up with TRBD2. CDR3 protein: CASSFGTSGDTQYF. CDR3 DNA sequence: TGTGCCAGCAGCTTTGGGACTAGCGGAGATACGCAGTATTTT.